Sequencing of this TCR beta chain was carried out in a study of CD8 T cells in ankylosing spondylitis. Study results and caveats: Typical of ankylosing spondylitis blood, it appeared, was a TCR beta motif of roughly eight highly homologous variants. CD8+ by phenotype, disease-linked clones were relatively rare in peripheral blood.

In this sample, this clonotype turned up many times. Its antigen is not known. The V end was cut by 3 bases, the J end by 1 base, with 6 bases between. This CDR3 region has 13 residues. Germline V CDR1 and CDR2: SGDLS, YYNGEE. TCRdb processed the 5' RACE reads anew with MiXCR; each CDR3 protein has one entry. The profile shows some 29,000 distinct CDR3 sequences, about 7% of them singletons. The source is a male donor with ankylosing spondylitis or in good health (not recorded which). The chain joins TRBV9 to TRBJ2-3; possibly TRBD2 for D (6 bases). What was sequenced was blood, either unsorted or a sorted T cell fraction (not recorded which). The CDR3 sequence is CASSGGGTDTQYF. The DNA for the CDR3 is TGTGCCAGCAGCGGGGGGGGCACAGATACGCAGTATTTT.